This TCR beta chain was recorded in a study of T cell responses to AZD1222 COVID-19 vaccine. The germline CDR1 and CDR2 sequences are SEHNR and FQNEAQ (reference sequence). The V and J ends lost 3 bases and 0 bases respectively, with 6 bases between them. CDR3 length: 13 amino acids. Study-wide results and caveats: Variant regions that are unmutated are reportedly the target of nearly half of spike-specific TCRs. Every sample of the repertoires postdated the peak T cell response.

Generated by immunoSEQ multiplex PCR, the TCRdb table keeps only in-frame clones and is missing some. Seen here are 150,000 or so clones, around nine tenths observed once, and the top ten hold about 1.7%. Remarks on this clone: Its antigen remains unknown.

The TCR sequence derives from an adult in good health. The source was peripheral blood, collected on day 0 of AZD1222 vaccination. The rearrangement joins TRBV7-9 to TRBJ2-7, with D perhaps TRBD2 (6 bases). This CDR3 reads CASSLTSSYEQYF. The CDR3 DNA is TGTGCCAGCAGCTTGACTAGCTCCTACGAGCAGTACTTC.